This T cell receptor beta chain was recovered during a study of T cell changes during pregnancy in multiple sclerosis. V lost 6 bases to trimming and J lost 0 bases, with 9 bases between them. Germline loops: CDR1 PRHDT, CDR2 FYEKMQ (reference sequence). The CDR3 runs 14 residues. A single count supports this clone. Clones were read by immunoSEQ multiplex PCR, and TCRdb kept only the in-frame ones, dropping some. The sample carries tens of thousands of clones, around 90% recorded once. The chain recombines TRBV13 with TRBJ2-1; D unresolved. This TCR came from a female donor in good health, enrolled as a control in a pregnancy study. Sequencing was performed on peripheral blood, taken in the first trimester of pregnancy. CDR3 sequence: CASRPLISYNEQFF. The CDR3 DNA follows: TGTGCCAGCAGACCACTAATCTCCTACAATGAGCAGTTCTTC.